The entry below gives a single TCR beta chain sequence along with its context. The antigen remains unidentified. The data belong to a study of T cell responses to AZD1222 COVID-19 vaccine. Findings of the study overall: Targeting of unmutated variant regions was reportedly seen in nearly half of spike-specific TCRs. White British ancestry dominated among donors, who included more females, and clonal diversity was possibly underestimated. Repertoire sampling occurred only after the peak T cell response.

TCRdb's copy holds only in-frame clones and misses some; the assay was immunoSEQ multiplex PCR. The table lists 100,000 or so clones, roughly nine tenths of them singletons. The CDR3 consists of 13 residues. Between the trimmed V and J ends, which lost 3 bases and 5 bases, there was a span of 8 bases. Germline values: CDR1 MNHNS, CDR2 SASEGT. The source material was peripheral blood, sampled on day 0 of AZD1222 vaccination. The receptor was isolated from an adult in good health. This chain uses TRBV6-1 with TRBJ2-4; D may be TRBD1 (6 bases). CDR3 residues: CASSEGAQNIQYF. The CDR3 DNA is TGTGCCAGCAGTGAGGGGGCCCAAAACATTCAGTACTTC.